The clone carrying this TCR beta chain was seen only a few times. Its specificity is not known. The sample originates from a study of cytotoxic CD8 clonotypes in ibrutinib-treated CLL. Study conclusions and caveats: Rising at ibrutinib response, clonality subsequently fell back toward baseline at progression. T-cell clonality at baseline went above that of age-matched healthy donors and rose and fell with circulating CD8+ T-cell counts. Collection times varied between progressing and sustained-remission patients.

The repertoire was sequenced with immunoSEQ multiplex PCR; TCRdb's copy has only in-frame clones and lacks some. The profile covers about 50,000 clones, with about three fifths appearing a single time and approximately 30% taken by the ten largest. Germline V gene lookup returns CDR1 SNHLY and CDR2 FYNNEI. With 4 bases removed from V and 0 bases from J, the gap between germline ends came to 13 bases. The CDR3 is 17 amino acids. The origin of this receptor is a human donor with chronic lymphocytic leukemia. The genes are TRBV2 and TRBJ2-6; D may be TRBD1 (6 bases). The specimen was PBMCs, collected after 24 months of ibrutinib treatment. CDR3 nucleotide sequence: TGTGCCAGCAGTGCGGACAGAACTCTCTCTGGGGCCAACGTCCTGACTTTC. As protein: CASSADRTLSGANVLTF.